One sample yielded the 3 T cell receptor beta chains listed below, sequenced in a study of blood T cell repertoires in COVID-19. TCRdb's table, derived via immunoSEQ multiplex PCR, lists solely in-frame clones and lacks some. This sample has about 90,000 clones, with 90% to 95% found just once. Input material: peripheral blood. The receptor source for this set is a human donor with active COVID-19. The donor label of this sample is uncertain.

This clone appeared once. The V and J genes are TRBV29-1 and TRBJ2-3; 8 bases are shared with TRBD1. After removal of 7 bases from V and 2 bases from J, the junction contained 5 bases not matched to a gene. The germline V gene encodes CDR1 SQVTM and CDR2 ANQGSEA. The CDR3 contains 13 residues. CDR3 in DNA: TGCAGCGACCGGGACAGGCTCACAGATACGCAGTATTTT. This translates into CSDRDRLTDTQYF.

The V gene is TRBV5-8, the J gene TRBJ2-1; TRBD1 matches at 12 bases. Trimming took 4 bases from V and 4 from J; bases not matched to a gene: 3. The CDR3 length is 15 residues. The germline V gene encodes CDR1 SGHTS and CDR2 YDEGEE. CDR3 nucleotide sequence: TGTGCCAGCAGCGCGGGACAGGGGGCGTACAATGAGCAGTTCTTC. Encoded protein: CASSAGQGAYNEQFF.

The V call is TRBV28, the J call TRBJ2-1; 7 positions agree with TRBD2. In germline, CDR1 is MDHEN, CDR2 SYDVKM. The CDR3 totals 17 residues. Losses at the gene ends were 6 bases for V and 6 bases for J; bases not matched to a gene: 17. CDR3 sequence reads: CASRTRLARGGINEQFF. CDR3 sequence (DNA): TGTGCCAGCAGGACAAGACTAGCAAGGGGAGGGATCAATGAGCAGTTCTTC.